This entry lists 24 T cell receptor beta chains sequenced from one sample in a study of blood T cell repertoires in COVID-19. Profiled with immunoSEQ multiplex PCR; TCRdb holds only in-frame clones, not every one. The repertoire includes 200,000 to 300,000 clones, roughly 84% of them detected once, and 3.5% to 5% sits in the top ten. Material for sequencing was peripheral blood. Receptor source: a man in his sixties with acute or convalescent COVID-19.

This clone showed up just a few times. The CDR3 DNA follows: TGTGCCAGCAGTGAAAGGGGTAACTATGGCTACACCTTC. Its protein is CASSERGNYGYTF. The J gene is TRBJ1-2, the V gene TRBV6-1; a possible D gene is TRBD1 (5 bases). Trimming cost V 2 bases and J 1 base, with 5 bases left between them. Germline CDR1 reads MNHNS; CDR2 reads SASEGT. CDR3 length: 13 residues.

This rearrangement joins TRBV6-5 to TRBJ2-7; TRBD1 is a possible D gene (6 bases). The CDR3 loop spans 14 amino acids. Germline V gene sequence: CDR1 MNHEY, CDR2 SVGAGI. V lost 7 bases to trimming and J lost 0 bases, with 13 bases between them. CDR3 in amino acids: CASTWGPSSYEQYF. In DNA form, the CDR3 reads TGTGCCAGCACCTGGGGGCCGAGCTCCTACGAGCAGTACTTC.

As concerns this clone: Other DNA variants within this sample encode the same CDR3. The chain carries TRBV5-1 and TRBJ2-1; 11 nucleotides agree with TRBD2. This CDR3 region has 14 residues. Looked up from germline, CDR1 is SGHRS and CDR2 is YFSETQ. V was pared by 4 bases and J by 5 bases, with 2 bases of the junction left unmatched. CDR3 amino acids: CASSQGLADNEQFF. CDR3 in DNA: TGCGCCAGCAGCCAGGGACTAGCGGACAATGAGCAGTTCTTC.

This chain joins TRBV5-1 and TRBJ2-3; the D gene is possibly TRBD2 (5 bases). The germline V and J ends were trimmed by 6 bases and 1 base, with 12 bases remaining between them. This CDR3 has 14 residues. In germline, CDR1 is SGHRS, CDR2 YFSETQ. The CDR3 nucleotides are TGCGCCAGCAACCTGGTCGGGGGCACAGATACGCAGTATTTT. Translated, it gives CASNLVGGTDTQYF. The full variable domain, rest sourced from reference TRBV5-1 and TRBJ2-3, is KAGVTQTPRYLIKTRGQQVTLSCSPISGHRSVSWYQQTPGQGLQFLFEYFSETQRNKGNFPGRFSGRQFSNSRSEMNVSTLELGDSALYLCASNLVGGTDTQYFGPGTRLTVL.

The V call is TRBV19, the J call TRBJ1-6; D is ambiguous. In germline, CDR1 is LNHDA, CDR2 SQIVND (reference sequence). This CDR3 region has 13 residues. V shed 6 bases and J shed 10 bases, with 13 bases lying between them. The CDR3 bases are TGTGCCAGTAGACCACGGGGAGTATCACCCCTCCACTTT. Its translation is CASRPRGVSPLHF.

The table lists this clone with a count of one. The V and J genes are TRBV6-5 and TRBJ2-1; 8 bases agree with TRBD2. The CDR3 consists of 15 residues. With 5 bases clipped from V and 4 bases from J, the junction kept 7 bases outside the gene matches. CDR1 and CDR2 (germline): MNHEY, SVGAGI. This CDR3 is CASSSSGAEYNEQFF. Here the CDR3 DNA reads TGTGCCAGCAGTAGTAGCGGGGCTGAATACAATGAGCAGTTCTTC.

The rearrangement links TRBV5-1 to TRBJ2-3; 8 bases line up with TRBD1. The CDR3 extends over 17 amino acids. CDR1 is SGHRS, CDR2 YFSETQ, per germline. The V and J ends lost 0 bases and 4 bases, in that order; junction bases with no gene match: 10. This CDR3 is CASSLGAPDRAADTQYF. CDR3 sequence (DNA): TGCGCCAGCAGCTTGGGGGCCCCGGACAGGGCGGCAGATACGCAGTATTTT.

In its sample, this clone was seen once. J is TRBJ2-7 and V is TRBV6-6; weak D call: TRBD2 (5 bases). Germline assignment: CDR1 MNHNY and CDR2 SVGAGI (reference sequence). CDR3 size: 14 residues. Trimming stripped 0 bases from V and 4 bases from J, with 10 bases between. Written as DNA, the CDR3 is TGTGCCAGCAGTTACTCCCTCGGGGAGTACGAGCAGTACTTC. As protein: CASSYSLGEYEQYF.

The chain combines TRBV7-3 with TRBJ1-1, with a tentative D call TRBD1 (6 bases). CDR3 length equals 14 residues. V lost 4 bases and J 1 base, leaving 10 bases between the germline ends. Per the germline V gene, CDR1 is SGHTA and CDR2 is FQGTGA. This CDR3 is CASSSQGGNTEAFF. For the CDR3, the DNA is TGTGCCAGCAGCTCCCAAGGGGGGAACACTGAAGCTTTCTTT.

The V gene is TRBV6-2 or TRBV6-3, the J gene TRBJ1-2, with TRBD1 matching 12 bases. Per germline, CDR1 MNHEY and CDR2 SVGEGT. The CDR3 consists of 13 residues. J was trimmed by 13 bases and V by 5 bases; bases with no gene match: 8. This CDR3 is CASSTGTGGPTTF. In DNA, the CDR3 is TGTGCCAGCAGTACGGGGACAGGGGGCCCCACCACCTTC.

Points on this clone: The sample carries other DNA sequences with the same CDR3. CDR3 sequence (DNA): TGTGCCAGCAGCTTCGGGGGGGGAGCAGATACGCAGTATTTT. Translating it yields CASSFGGGADTQYF. The chain carries TRBV5-4 and TRBJ2-3, with 8 bases aligning to TRBD2. V was pared by 2 bases and J by 4 bases, with 3 bases of the junction left unmatched. CDR3 length equals 14 residues. Germline-derived CDR1 and CDR2 are SGHNT and YYREEE (reference sequence).

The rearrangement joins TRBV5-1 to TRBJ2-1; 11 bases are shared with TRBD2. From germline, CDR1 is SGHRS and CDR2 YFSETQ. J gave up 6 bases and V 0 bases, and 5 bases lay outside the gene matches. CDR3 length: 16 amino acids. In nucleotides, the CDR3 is TGCGCCAGCAGCTTGGCCAGGCTAGCGGGGGGCAATGAGCAGTTCTTC. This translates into CASSLARLAGGNEQFF.

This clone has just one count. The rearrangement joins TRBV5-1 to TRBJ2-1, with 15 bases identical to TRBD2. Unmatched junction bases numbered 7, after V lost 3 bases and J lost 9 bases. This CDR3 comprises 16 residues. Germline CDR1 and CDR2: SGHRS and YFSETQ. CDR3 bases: TGCGCCAGCAGCTGGACTAGCGGGGGGGCGCGGAGTGAGCAGTTCTTC. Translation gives CASSWTSGGARSEQFF.

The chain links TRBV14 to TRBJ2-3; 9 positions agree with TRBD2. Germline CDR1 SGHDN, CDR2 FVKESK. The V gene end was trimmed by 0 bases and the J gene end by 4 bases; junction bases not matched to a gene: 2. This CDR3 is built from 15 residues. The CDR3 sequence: CASSQEGGRADTQYF. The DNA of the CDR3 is TGTGCCAGCAGCCAAGAGGGCGGGAGGGCAGATACGCAGTATTTT.

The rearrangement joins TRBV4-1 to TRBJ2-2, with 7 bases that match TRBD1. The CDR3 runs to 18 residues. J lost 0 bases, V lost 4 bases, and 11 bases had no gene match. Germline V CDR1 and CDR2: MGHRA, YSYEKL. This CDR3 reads CASSPGTAFTSNTGELFF. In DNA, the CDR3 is TGCGCCAGCAGCCCCGGGACAGCCTTCACCTCGAACACCGGGGAGCTGTTTTTT.

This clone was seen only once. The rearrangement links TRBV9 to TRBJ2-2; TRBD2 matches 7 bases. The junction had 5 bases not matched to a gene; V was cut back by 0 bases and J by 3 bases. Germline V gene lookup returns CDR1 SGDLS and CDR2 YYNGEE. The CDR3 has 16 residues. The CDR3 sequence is CASSVDPSGDTGELFF. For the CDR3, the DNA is TGTGCCAGCAGCGTAGACCCTAGCGGAGACACCGGGGAGCTGTTTTTT.

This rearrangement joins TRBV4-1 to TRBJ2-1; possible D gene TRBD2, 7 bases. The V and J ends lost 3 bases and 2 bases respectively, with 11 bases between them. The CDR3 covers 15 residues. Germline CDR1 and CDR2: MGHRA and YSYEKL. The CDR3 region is CASSQGGPPYNEQFF. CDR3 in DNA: TGCGCCAGCAGCCAGGGGGGGCCCCCCTACAATGAGCAGTTCTTC.

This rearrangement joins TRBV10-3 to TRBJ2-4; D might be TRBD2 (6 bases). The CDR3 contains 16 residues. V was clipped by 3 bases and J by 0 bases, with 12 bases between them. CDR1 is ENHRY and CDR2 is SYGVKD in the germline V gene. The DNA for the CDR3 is TGTGCCATCAGTGATAGTGGCGGGGTAGCCAAAAACATTCAGTACTTC. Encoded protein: CAISDSGGVAKNIQYF.

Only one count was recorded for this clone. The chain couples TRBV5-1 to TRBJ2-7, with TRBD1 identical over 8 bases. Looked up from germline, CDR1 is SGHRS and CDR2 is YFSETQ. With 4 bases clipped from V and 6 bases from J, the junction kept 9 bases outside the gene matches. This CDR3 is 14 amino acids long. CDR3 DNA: TGCGCCAGCAGCCCGGCAACAGGGGGAGGCGAGCAGTACTTC. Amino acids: CASSPATGGGEQYF.

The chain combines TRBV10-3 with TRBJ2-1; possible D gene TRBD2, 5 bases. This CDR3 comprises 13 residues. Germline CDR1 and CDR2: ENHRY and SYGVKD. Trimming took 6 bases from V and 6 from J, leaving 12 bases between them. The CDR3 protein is CAIRRVSANEQFF. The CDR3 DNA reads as TGTGCCATCAGGAGAGTTAGCGCCAATGAGCAGTTCTTC.

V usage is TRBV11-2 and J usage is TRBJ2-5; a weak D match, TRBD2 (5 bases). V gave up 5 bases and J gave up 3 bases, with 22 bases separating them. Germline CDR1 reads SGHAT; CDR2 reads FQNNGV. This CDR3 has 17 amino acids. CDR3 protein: CASSHSRGPKGEETQYF. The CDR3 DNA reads TGTGCCAGCAGCCATTCCCGAGGGCCCAAGGGCGAAGAGACCCAGTACTTC.

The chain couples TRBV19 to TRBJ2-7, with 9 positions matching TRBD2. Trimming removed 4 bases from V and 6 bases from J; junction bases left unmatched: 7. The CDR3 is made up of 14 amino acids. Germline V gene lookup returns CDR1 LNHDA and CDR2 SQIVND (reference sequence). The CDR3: CASSKGLAGSEQYF. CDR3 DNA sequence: TGTGCCAGTAGTAAAGGTCTAGCGGGAAGCGAGCAGTACTTC.

The CDR3 coding sequence is TGTGCCAGCACCACACCGCGGGGGCGGGTCACTGAAGCTTTCTTT. Amino acids: CASTTPRGRVTEAFF. The chain recombines TRBV5-4 with TRBJ1-1, with D possibly matching TRBD1 (6 bases). The V gene lost 6 bases and the J gene lost 4 bases, with 19 bases spanning the gap. Germline CDR1 SGHNT, CDR2 YYREEE (reference sequence). The CDR3 covers 15 residues. Supplemented by reference TRBV5-4 and TRBJ1-1, the full variable domain reads ETGVTQSPTHLIKTRGQQVTLRCSSQSGHNTVSWYQQALGQGPQFIFQYYREEENGRGNFPPRFSGLQFPNYSSELNVNALELDDSALYLCASTTPRGRVTEAFFGQGTRLTVV.

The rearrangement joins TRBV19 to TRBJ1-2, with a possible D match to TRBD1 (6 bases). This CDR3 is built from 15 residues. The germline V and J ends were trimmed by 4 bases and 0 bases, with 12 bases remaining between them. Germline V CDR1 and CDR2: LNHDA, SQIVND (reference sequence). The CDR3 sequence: CASSKQGRPNYGYTF. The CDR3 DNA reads TGTGCCAGTAGTAAACAGGGTAGGCCTAACTATGGCTACACCTTC.